There are a few counts of the clone carrying this T cell receptor beta chain. Its antigen is as yet unknown. PCR amplification relied on 60 Vbeta primers (plus 13 Jbeta primers). Libraries were prepared by immunoSEQ multiplex PCR; TCRdb keeps only in-frame clonotypes and omits some of them. Altogether 150,000 to 200,000 clones are present, around 80% being singletons, with the ten largest covering less than 7%. The sample comes from a study of cytomegalovirus exposure and HLA in healthy donors. Findings and caveats of the study: Previous analysis showed most TCR beta V segments were productive about 90% or about 30% of the time. Presence/absence analyses supposed approximately even sequencing depth among donors.

The TCR originated in a man aged 35 to 55 in good health and CMV-seropositive. Sample: PBMCs.

Here the CDR3 reads CASSVWGLALKGGELFF. CDR3 nucleotides: TGTGCCAGCAGCGTATGGGGACTAGCCTTAAAGGGCGGGGAGCTGTTTTTT. This sequence joins TRBV9 and TRBJ2-2; 9 positions agree with TRBD2. The trim removed 1 base at V and 7 bases at J, leaving 11 bases unmatched. The CDR3 loop spans 17 amino acids. The germline CDR1 and CDR2 sequences are SGDLS and YYNGEE.